What follows describes a single T cell receptor beta chain. Its target is unknown. This specimen belongs to a study of T cell responses to AZD1222 COVID-19 vaccine. Study results and caveats: Just six AZD1222 recipients tested seropositive at baseline.

Repertoires were generated with immunoSEQ multiplex PCR, while TCRdb's copy carries only in-frame clones and drops some. Of tens of thousands of clones listed, under 95% are singletons. The V end was cut by 0 bases, the J end by 9 bases, with 24 bases between. The CDR3 loop spans 19 amino acids. Germline V gene sequence: CDR1 LGHNA, CDR2 YNFKEQ. Source: peripheral blood, taken on day 0 of AZD1222 vaccination. V and J are TRBV4-2 and TRBJ1-6; no firm D call. The clonotype comes from an adult in good health. For the CDR3, the DNA is TGTGCCAGCAGCCAAGAACTGCATGAAGCGGGGTTCCGGACTTCACCCCTCCACTTT. Translation: CASSQELHEAGFRTSPLHF.